This T cell receptor beta chain was obtained from a study of blood T cells in healthy people across ages. CDR1 and CDR2 (germline): MNHEY, SVGAGI. With 6 bases clipped from V and 3 bases from J, the junction kept 9 bases outside the gene matches. This CDR3 has 15 residues. A second PCR of about 6 to 12 cycles used a sample-barcoded 5' primer and a J-beta primer mix. TCRdb recomputed calls from the 5' RACE reads with MiXCR, one row per CDR3 protein. Of approximately 1.5 million distinct CDR3 sequences detected, about 32% appear once; the ten largest clones hold roughly 10%. The receptor was derived from a woman aged 30 to 39 in good health. This chain links TRBV6-5 with TRBJ2-5; the match to TRBD1 covers 8 bases. The specimen sequenced was blood. This chain's CDR3 is CASSYAVGQEETQYF. CDR3 coding DNA: TGTGCCAGCAGCTACGCAGTGGGACAGGAAGAGACCCAGTACTTC.